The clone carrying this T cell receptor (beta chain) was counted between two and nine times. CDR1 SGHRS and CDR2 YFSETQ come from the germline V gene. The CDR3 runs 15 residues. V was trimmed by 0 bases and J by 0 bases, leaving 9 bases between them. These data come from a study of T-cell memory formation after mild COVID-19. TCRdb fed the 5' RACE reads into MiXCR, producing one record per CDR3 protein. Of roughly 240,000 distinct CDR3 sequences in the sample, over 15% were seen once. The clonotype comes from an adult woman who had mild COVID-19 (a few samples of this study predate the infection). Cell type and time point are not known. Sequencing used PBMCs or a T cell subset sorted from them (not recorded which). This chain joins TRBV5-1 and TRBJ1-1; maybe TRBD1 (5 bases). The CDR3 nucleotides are TGCGCCAGCAGCTTGGGATCGGGGGTGAACACTGAAGCTTTCTTT. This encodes CASSLGSGVNTEAFF. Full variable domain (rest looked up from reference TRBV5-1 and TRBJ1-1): KAGVTQTPRYLIKTRGQQVTLSCSPISGHRSVSWYQQTPGQGLQFLFEYFSETQRNKGNFPGRFSGRQFSNSRSEMNVSTLELGDSALYLCASSLGSGVNTEAFFGQGTRLTVV.